This T cell receptor (beta chain) was identified during a study of T cell responses to AZD1222 COVID-19 vaccine. The CDR3 totals 15 residues. V shed 2 bases, J shed 5 bases, and the junction held 8 bases outside the gene matches. Germline V gene data show CDR1 as LGHDT and CDR2 as YNNKEL (reference sequence). This clone has more than one count but fewer than ten. Antigen unknown. General study results and limits: At baseline, seropositivity was found in only a handful of AZD1222 recipients. Across the whole spike, CD4 TCRs peaked at regions 160-218 and 743-854. Most donors were white British, females outnumbered males, and clonal diversity was possibly underestimated.

The data were produced by immunoSEQ multiplex PCR, yet TCRdb's version contains in-frame clones alone and is incomplete. The sample lists about 150,000 clones; about 87% were seen once. Specimen: peripheral blood, collected on day 0 of MenACWY control vaccination. This rearrangement joins TRBV3-1 (or the pseudogene TRBV3-2) to TRBJ2-7; TRBD2 matches at 8 bases. This receptor was identified in an adult in good health. This CDR3 is CASSQILAALNEQYF. For the CDR3, the DNA is TGTGCCAGCAGCCAAATACTAGCGGCCCTCAACGAGCAGTACTTC.